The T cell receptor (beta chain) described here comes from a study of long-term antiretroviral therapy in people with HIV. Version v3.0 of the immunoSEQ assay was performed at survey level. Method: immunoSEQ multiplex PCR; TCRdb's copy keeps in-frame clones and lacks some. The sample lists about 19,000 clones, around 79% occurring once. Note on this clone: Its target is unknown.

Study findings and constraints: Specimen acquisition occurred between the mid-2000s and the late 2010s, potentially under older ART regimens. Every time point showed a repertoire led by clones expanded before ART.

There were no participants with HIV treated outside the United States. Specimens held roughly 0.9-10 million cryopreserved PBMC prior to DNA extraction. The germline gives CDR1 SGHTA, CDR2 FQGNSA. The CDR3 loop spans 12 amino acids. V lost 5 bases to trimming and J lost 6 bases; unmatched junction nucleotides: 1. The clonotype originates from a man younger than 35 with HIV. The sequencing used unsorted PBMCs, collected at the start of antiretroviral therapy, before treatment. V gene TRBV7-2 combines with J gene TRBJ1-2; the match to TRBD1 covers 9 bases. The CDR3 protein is CASSGTGNGYTF. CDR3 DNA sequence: TGTGCCAGCAGCGGGACAGGGAATGGCTACACCTTC.